This T cell receptor beta chain derives from a study of T cell clonotyping in hematopoietic cell transplantation. Study-wide results and caveats: Recipient TCR diversity dropped after transplant; expanded clonotypes rose from day 30 to 180. Few recipient clonotypes overlapped donors; over 97% were de novo at given depth. CD4 and CD8 repertoire contributions could not be separated without sorting. Graft donor and pretransplant recipient Inverse Simpson Index values predicted broader posttransplant TCR diversity.

Notes on this clone: Its antigen is unidentified.

CDR3 length: 18 residues. Germline trimming cut 0 bases from V and 5 bases from J; bases unmatched to any gene: 11. CDR1 and CDR2 from the germline V gene are SGHNT and YYREEE (reference sequence). The repertoire was sequenced with immunoSEQ multiplex PCR; TCRdb's copy has only in-frame clones and lacks some. The data show about 13,000 clones, 80% to 95% seen once. Sequencing was performed on peripheral blood mononuclear cells. The chain employs TRBV5-4 and TRBJ2-5; TRBD2 matches 12 bases. This clonotype originated in a man aged 25-45 years in good health. Some clones in this sample may be carry-over from other donors' samples. CDR3 in amino acids: CASSLEGGTSGPGETQYF. The CDR3 nucleotides read TGTGCCAGCAGCTTGGAGGGGGGGACTAGCGGGCCCGGGGAGACCCAGTACTTC.